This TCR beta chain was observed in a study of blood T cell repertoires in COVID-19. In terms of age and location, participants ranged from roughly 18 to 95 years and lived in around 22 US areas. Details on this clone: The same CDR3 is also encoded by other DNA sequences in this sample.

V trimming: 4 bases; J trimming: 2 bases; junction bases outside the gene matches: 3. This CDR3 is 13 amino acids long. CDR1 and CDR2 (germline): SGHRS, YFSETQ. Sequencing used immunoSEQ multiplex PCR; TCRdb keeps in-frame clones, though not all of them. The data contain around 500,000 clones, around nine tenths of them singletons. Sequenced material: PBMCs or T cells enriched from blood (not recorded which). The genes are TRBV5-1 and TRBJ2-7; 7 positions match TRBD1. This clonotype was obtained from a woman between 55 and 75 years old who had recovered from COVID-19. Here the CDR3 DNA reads TGCGCCAGCAGCCCGGGACAGCCCTACGAGCAGTACTTC. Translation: CASSPGQPYEQYF.